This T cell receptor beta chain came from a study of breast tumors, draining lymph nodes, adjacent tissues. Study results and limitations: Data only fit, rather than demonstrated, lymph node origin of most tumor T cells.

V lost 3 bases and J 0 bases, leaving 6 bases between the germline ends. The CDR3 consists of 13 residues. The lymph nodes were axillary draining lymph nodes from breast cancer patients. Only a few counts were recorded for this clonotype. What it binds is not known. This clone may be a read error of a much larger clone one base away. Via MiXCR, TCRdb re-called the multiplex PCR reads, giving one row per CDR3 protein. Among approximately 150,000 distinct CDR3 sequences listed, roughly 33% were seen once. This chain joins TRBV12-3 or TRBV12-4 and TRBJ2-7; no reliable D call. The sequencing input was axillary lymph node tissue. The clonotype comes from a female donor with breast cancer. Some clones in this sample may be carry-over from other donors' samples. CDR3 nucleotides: TGTGCCAGCAGTTTCCAGGACTCCTACGAGCAGTACTTC. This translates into CASSFQDSYEQYF.